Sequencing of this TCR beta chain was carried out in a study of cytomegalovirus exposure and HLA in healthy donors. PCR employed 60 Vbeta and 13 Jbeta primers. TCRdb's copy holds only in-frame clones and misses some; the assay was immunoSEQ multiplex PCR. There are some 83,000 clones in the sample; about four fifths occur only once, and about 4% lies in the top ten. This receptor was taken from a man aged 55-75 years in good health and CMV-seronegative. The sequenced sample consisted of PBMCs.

The CDR3 sequence: CASSYRVAYEQYF. The DNA for the CDR3 is TGCGCCAGCAGCTACAGGGTGGCCTACGAGCAGTACTTC. This chain uses TRBV4-1 with TRBJ2-7; tentative D call: TRBD1 (6 bases). Trimming left V 5 bases short and J 2 bases short, with 10 bases between. Per germline, CDR1 MGHRA and CDR2 YSYEKL. This CDR3 is built from 13 residues.